The 24 T cell receptor beta chains listed next were all sequenced from one sample in a study of blood T cells in healthy people across ages. A second PCR of roughly 7 to 11 cycles used a sample-barcoded 5' primer and a J-beta primer mix. TCRdb ran MiXCR on the 5' RACE reads and lists one entry per CDR3 protein. The sample contains some 730,000 distinct CDR3 sequences, over 20% of which appear only once. Sequenced material: blood. These receptors were taken from a man aged 65 to 85 in good health.

This clonotype was observed a few times. The chain carries TRBV7-9 and TRBJ1-2, with TRBD1 matching over 7 bases. The CDR3 covers 12 residues. Germline V lookup: CDR1 SEHNR, CDR2 FQNEAQ (reference sequence). V lost 11 bases to trimming and J lost 8 bases; unmatched junction nucleotides: 11. The CDR3 spells CAGSGTAYGYTF. The CDR3 DNA is TGTGCCGGGTCGGGGACAGCTTACGGCTACACCTTC.

This clonotype has just a few counts. This chain links TRBV20-1 with TRBJ2-2, with 10 bases fitting TRBD2. From germline, CDR1 is DFQATT and CDR2 SNEGSKA (reference sequence). Trimming took 6 bases from V and 2 from J; bases not matched to a gene: 6. The CDR3 sequence is 15 residues long. CDR3 sequence reads: CSAGGLAANTGELFF. The CDR3 coding sequence is TGCAGTGCCGGCGGACTAGCGGCAAACACCGGGGAGCTGTTTTTT.

The rearrangement uses TRBV20-1 and TRBJ1-4; D gene unclear. CDR1 is DFQATT, CDR2 SNEGSKA, per germline (reference sequence). V was shortened by 8 bases and J by 0 bases, with 4 bases between the two germline ends. This CDR3 contains 11 residues. CDR3: CSPATNEKLFF. CDR3 bases: TGCAGTCCTGCAACTAATGAAAAACTGTTTTTT.

This clonotype came up a few times. One junction end disagrees with the germline gene, perhaps due to a read error. The V call is TRBV3-1, the J call TRBJ2-7; the D call may be TRBD1 or TRBD2 (5 bases each). Germline assignment: CDR1 LGHDT and CDR2 YNNKEL (reference sequence). The CDR3 spans 16 residues. CDR3 in DNA: TGTGCCAGCAGCCATGCCGGGACGCTCAACTCCTGCGAGCAGTACTTC. The encoded protein is CASSHAGTLNSCEQYF.

A few counts support this clonotype. The chain joins TRBV29-1 to TRBJ1-1; D remains unclear. Germline assignment: CDR1 SQVTM and CDR2 ANQGSEA. This CDR3 contains 14 residues. V lost 5 bases to trimming and J lost 2 bases, with 15 bases between them. The CDR3 sequence: CSVLPRQANTEAFF. The CDR3 DNA reads as TGCAGCGTTCTACCCAGACAAGCAAACACTGAAGCTTTCTTT.

This rearrangement joins TRBV25-1 to TRBJ2-5; TRBD2 might be the D (6 bases). The V gene's germline CDR1 is MGHDK and CDR2 SYGVNS. The CDR3 is made up of 16 amino acids. Trimming cost V 3 bases and J 5 bases, with 19 bases left between them. CDR3 coding DNA: TGTGCCAGCAGTGAGTACCGCGGGGCCTTACAGGAGACCCAGTACTTC. Its translation is CASSEYRGALQETQYF.

V and J are TRBV7-9 and TRBJ2-3; D gene ambiguous. CDR1 and CDR2 (germline): SEHNR, FQNEAQ (reference sequence). The CDR3 is made up of 15 amino acids. Trimming left V 8 bases short and J 4 bases short, with 19 bases between. CDR3 nucleotides: TGTGCCAGCTCCCGGGTAGAAGGAAGGGCAGATACGCAGTATTTT. It encodes CASSRVEGRADTQYF. Full variable domain (remainder filled in from reference TRBV7-9 and TRBJ2-3): DTGVSQNPRHKITKRGQNVTFRCDPISEHNRLYWYRQTLGQGPEFLTYFQNEAQLEKSRLLSDRFSAERPKGSFSTLEIQRTEQGDSAMYLCASSRVEGRADTQYFGPGTRLTVL.

The J gene is TRBJ1-2, the V gene TRBV7-9; D not certain. The CDR3 is 15 residues long. Germline values: CDR1 SEHNR, CDR2 FQNEAQ (reference sequence). The V end lost 0 bases, the J end lost 3 bases, and 11 bases lay between the germline ends. Here the CDR3 reads CASSLALQVDYGYTF. The CDR3 DNA reads as TGTGCCAGCAGCTTAGCGCTACAAGTCGACTATGGCTACACCTTC.

V is TRBV20-1 and J is TRBJ2-1; 9 nucleotides agree with TRBD2. In germline, CDR1 is DFQATT, CDR2 SNEGSKA (reference sequence). The CDR3 totals 14 residues. V lost 5 bases and J lost 2; bases outside the gene matches: 4. In DNA, the CDR3 is TGCAGTGCTCGGACTAGCGTCGCCTACAATGAGCAGTTCTTC. Translating gives CSARTSVAYNEQFF.

V is TRBV12-3 or TRBV12-4 and J is TRBJ2-4, with 10 bases identical to TRBD2. After removal of 7 bases from V and 2 bases from J, the junction contained 5 bases not matched to a gene. The CDR3 spans 15 residues. CDR3 coding DNA: TGTGCCAGCACCCTAGCGGGAGTAACCAAAAACATTCAGTACTTC. It translates to CASTLAGVTKNIQYF.

The sample holds many counts of this clonotype. Here the CDR3 DNA reads TGTGCCAGCAGTCCTCTTGGGGGACAGGGACACCAGTACTTC. Encoded protein: CASSPLGGQGHQYF. The chain has TRBV6-4 and TRBJ2-7, with 9 positions matching TRBD1. The junction had 12 bases not matched to a gene; V was cut back by 5 bases and J by 10 bases. The germline gives CDR1 MRHNA, CDR2 SNTAGT. This CDR3 contains 14 residues.

The chain combines TRBV20-1 with TRBJ1-2; D is unclear. The CDR3 is 12 amino acids. V gave up 3 bases and J gave up 6 bases, with 11 bases separating them. The V gene's germline CDR1 is DFQATT and CDR2 SNEGSKA (reference sequence). CDR3 in amino acids: CSASKAPNGYTF. In nucleotides, the CDR3 is TGCAGTGCTAGTAAAGCACCCAATGGCTACACCTTC.

The CDR3 sequence is CSARPSPQGSGRAGYEQYF. CDR3 in DNA: TGCAGTGCTAGACCAAGCCCCCAGGGAAGCGGGAGGGCCGGGTACGAGCAGTACTTC. The chain has TRBV20-1 and TRBJ2-5, with 10 bases identical to TRBD2. The J call is uncertain, as TRBJ2-7 better fits the DNA end. This CDR3 region has 19 residues. Germline-derived CDR1 and CDR2 are DFQATT and SNEGSKA (reference sequence).

The rearrangement uses TRBV5-1 and TRBJ1-4; D gene unclear. CDR3 length: 14 amino acids. Germline loops: CDR1 SGHRS, CDR2 YFSETQ. The V gene lost 0 bases and the J gene lost 5 bases, with 8 bases spanning the gap. CDR3 sequence (DNA): TGCGCCAGCAGCTTGGGGGAGCTGAATGAAAAACTGTTTTTT. This gives the protein CASSLGELNEKLFF.

This clonotype was detected a few times. A much bigger clone sits one base away, suggesting this may be a read error. The CDR3 sequence: CATAGQINEKLFF. For the CDR3, the DNA is TGTGCCACCGCAGGGCAGATTAATGAAAAACTGTTTTTT. The chain carries TRBV12-3 or TRBV12-4 and TRBJ1-4, with TRBD1 as a possible D gene (5 bases). The CDR3 has 13 residues. V shed 10 bases and J shed 4 bases, with 13 bases lying between them.

The CDR3 loop is CSGALGRGEQYF. The CDR3 DNA is TGCAGCGGGGCTTTGGGGCGCGGCGAGCAGTACTTC. The rearrangement joins TRBV29-1 to TRBJ2-7; maybe TRBD1 (5 bases). The CDR3 contains 12 residues. The germline V and J ends were trimmed by 7 bases and 6 bases, with 16 bases remaining between them. Germline assignment: CDR1 SQVTM and CDR2 ANQGSEA.

The chain joins TRBV7-8 to TRBJ2-7; 9 bases map to TRBD1. CDR1 is SGHVS and CDR2 is FQNEAQ in the germline V gene. V trimming: 2 bases; J trimming: 0 bases; junction bases outside the gene matches: 5. The CDR3 runs to 16 residues. This CDR3 is CASSLMGTGSSYEQYV. CDR3 DNA: TGTGCCAGCAGCTTAATGGGGACAGGGAGCTCCTACGAGCAGTACGTC.

A few counts support this clonotype. The rearrangement joins TRBV5-1 to TRBJ2-1, with 7 bases lining up with TRBD1. Germline CDR1 SGHRS, CDR2 YFSETQ. The CDR3 totals 16 residues. Trimming cost V 1 base and J 7 bases; bases outside gene matches: 11. This CDR3 reads CASSLRGQQGQNEQFF. The CDR3 DNA sequence: TGCGCCAGCAGCTTGCGGGGTCAACAGGGGCAGAATGAGCAGTTCTTC.

The gene calls are TRBV6-5 and TRBJ1-5; D unclear. The CDR3 is made up of 15 amino acids. Germline lookup yields CDR1 MNHEY and CDR2 SVGAGI. Trimming took 0 bases from V and 0 from J, leaving 6 bases between them. Here the CDR3 DNA reads TGTGCCAGCAGTTACTCTTGGTCTAGCAATCAGCCCCAGCATTTT. It translates to CASSYSWSSNQPQHF.

This clonotype was observed a handful of times. The J gene is TRBJ1-4, the V gene TRBV3-1; weak D call: TRBD1 (6 bases). The CDR3 is 14 residues long. Per germline, CDR1 LGHDT and CDR2 YNNKEL (reference sequence). Deletions cut 4 bases from V and 13 bases from J, with 19 bases between. CDR3 in amino acids: CASSPEMTGQGLFF. CDR3 nucleotide sequence: TGTGCCAGCAGCCCGGAGATGACAGGACAAGGACTGTTTTTT. Looking up the rest from reference TRBV3-1 and TRBJ1-4 gives the full variable domain: DTAVSQTPKYLVTQMGNDKSIKCEQNLGHDTMYWYKQDSKKFLKIMFSYNNKELIINETVPNRFSPKSPDKAHLNLHINSLELGDSAVYFCASSPEMTGQGLFFGSGTQLSVL.

This clonotype was seen more than once but under ten times. V usage is TRBV11-2 and J usage is TRBJ2-7, with D possibly being TRBD1 (6 bases). Germline lookup yields CDR1 SGHAT and CDR2 FQNNGV. This CDR3 has 14 amino acids. V was pared by 2 bases and J by 2 bases, with 10 bases between. The CDR3 here is CASSLSPGAYEQYF. The DNA of the CDR3 is TGTGCCAGCAGCTTAAGCCCAGGGGCCTACGAGCAGTACTTC. Full variable domain (rest looked up from reference TRBV11-2 and TRBJ2-7): EAGVAQSPRYKIIEKRQSVAFWCNPISGHATLYWYQQILGQGPKLLIQFQNNGVVDDSQLPKDRFSAERLKGVDSTLKIQPAKLEDSAVYLCASSLSPGAYEQYFGPGTRLTVT.

The V and J genes are TRBV12-3 or TRBV12-4 and TRBJ2-7, with D tentatively TRBD1 or TRBD2 (5 bases each). V lost 5 bases and J 3 bases, leaving 20 bases between the germline ends. The CDR3 totals 16 residues. CDR3 protein: CASSGILRGRGYEQYF. The CDR3 nucleotides read TGTGCCAGCAGTGGGATTCTTAGGGGACGCGGCTACGAGCAGTACTTC.

This clonotype was picked up a small number of times. One junction end does not reproduce the germline sequence, and a read error may be involved. The genes are TRBV4-1 and TRBJ1-3; no firm D call. CDR1 and CDR2 from the germline V gene are MGHRA and YSYEKL. This CDR3 contains 16 residues. The CDR3 region is CASSEDSRFSGNTIYF. The CDR3 DNA reads as TGCGCCAGCAGCGAAGATTCCAGGTTCTCTGGAAACACCATATATTTT.

The chain recombines TRBV5-1 with TRBJ1-3; D not resolved. Trimming took off 4 bases at V and 1 base at J, with 12 bases between the two ends. Per germline, CDR1 SGHRS and CDR2 YFSETQ. This CDR3 region has 15 residues. CDR3 in amino acids: CASSDDGRSGNTIYF. The CDR3 DNA reads as TGCGCCAGCAGCGATGACGGCCGTTCTGGAAACACCATATATTTT.